The 2 T cell receptor beta chains below all came from one sample that was sequenced in a study of T cell responses to AZD1222 COVID-19 vaccine. Only in-frame clones appear in the TCRdb table, and some are missing; sequencing was by immunoSEQ multiplex PCR. This table holds 150,000 or so clones. The sequenced sample was peripheral blood. Receptors were obtained from an adult in good health.

This chain's CDR3 is CASSPGTGASEAFF. The CDR3 DNA reads as TGTGCCAGCAGCCCCGGGACAGGGGCGAGTGAAGCTTTCTTT. The chain links TRBV9 to TRBJ1-1; 10 positions agree with TRBD1. V shed 4 bases and J 7 bases; nucleotides not matched to a gene: 7. The CDR3 is 14 residues long. Per the germline V gene, CDR1 is SGDLS and CDR2 is YYNGEE.

The genes are TRBV30 and TRBJ1-2, with D tentatively TRBD1 (5 bases). V was trimmed by 1 base and J by 4 bases, leaving 7 bases between them. This CDR3 comprises 12 residues. The V gene's germline CDR1 is GTSNPN and CDR2 SVGIG (reference sequence). The CDR3 is CAWSGDVYGYTF. In DNA form, the CDR3 reads TGTGCCTGGAGTGGGGACGTCTATGGCTACACCTTC.